The subject of this entry is one T cell receptor beta chain. No antigen is known for it. This sample stems from a study of T cells after yellow fever vaccination. About the study: Fractions low in cell number were prepared with SMART-Seq v4 Ultra Low Input. Notes on the study in general: Contaminants from the bulk population, in the form of abundant clonotypes, could be found in FACS-sorted repertoires. Booster sampling recovered most clones from primary vaccination (under 97% CD4, around 88% CD8).

One entry per CDR3 protein results from TCRdb running MiXCR on the 5' RACE reads. Found here are under 600,000 distinct CDR3 sequences, roughly 13% of them singletons; the top ten hold more than 12%. Sample: PBMCs, taken on the day of the yellow fever booster vaccination. The receptor comes from a man aged 30-40 years who received the YFV17D yellow fever vaccine.

The CDR3 DNA sequence: TGTGCCAGCAGCCTCCGGGCTTCCCTCTTCTACGAGCAGTACTTC. The encoded protein is CASSLRASLFYEQYF. The rearrangement uses TRBV7-2 and TRBJ2-7; D unclear. The CDR3 covers 15 residues. Germline CDR1 SGHTA, CDR2 FQGNSA. Trimming pared 5 bases from V and 3 bases from J, leaving 17 bases between.